The 18 T cell receptor beta chains listed next were all sequenced from one sample in a study of memory CD4+ T cells and cytomegalovirus serostatus. Single viable CD3+CD4+CD8-CD45RO+ cells were sorted as the memory CD4+ T cells. Repertoires were generated with immunoSEQ multiplex PCR, while TCRdb's copy carries only in-frame clones and drops some. The table lists 65,000 to 95,000 clones, 80% of them singletons. The specimen sequenced was memory CD4+ T cells from blood. These receptors originate from an adult in good health and CMV-seronegative.

The chain employs TRBV30 and TRBJ2-5; the D is unclear. Matching the DNA end better, TRBJ2-7 makes the J call doubtful. Germline assignment: CDR1 GTSNPN and CDR2 SVGIG (reference sequence). The CDR3 extends over 14 amino acids. The CDR3 DNA follows: TGTGCCTGGAAGTGGGGTTTGGCCATCCACGAGCAGTACTTC. It is translated as CAWKWGLAIHEQYF.

V usage is TRBV6-1 and J usage is TRBJ1-2; weak D call: TRBD1 (6 bases). Germline V gene data show CDR1 as MNHNS and CDR2 as SASEGT. Trimming stripped 1 base from V and 4 bases from J, with 13 bases between. This CDR3 spans 15 amino acids. The DNA of the CDR3 is TGTGCCAGCAGTGAAGGAGGACAGCGGTTCTATGGCTACACCTTC. Protein sequence: CASSEGGQRFYGYTF.

The sample holds many counts of this clone. J is TRBJ2-7 and V is TRBV5-5, with D perhaps TRBD1 (6 bases). The CDR3 consists of 16 residues. V was shortened by 4 bases and J by 1 base, with 18 bases between the two germline ends. CDR1 and CDR2 (germline): SGHKS, YYEKEE (reference sequence). CDR3 sequence reads: CASSIQGNQWSYEQYF. In nucleotides, the CDR3 is TGTGCCAGCAGCATACAGGGTAATCAGTGGTCCTACGAGCAGTACTTC.

The chain couples TRBV6-6 to TRBJ2-5; TRBD2 matches at 8 bases. Germline V CDR1 and CDR2: MNHNY, SVGAGI (reference sequence). This CDR3 has 16 amino acids. V was pared by 6 bases and J by 0 bases, with 9 bases of the junction left unmatched. The CDR3 loop is CASRGTSGPDQETQYF. The CDR3, as DNA: TGTGCCAGCAGGGGTACTAGCGGACCCGACCAAGAGACCCAGTACTTC.

This chain uses TRBV5-4 with TRBJ1-4; no reliable D call. Trimming took off 5 bases at V and 3 bases at J, with 11 bases between the two ends. Germline CDR1 reads SGHNT; CDR2 reads YYREEE (reference sequence). The CDR3 extends over 14 amino acids. The CDR3 DNA is TGTGCCAGCAGTACCACGTCAGCTAATGAAAAACTGTTTTTT. Its translation is CASSTTSANEKLFF.

The chain carries TRBV2 and TRBJ2-5, with D perhaps matching TRBD2 (5 bases). The CDR3 runs 16 residues. V lost 4 bases and J lost 1, with 16 bases in between. Germline CDR1 is SNHLY and CDR2 is FYNNEI. The CDR3 sequence is CASSAGSESAQETQYF. In DNA form, the CDR3 reads TGTGCCAGCAGTGCGGGGTCCGAGTCCGCCCAAGAGACCCAGTACTTC.

This sequence joins TRBV7-3 and TRBJ1-1; 7 positions match TRBD1. CDR1 and CDR2 from the germline V gene are SGHTA and FQGTGA. The CDR3 is 16 residues long. J gave up 0 bases and V 5 bases, and 9 bases lay outside the gene matches. The CDR3 DNA reads as TGTGCCAGCAGCCCGGGACAGATGGTCATGAACACTGAAGCTTTCTTT. It encodes CASSPGQMVMNTEAFF.

The chain links TRBV2 to TRBJ2-5; 8 nucleotides align to TRBD2. Per the germline V gene, CDR1 is SNHLY and CDR2 is FYNNEI. The V gene end was trimmed by 11 bases and the J gene end by 2 bases; junction bases not matched to a gene: 7. This CDR3 is built from 13 residues. The CDR3 is CASGRGWQETQYF. The CDR3 DNA follows: TGTGCCTCCGGGAGGGGATGGCAAGAGACCCAGTACTTC.

This clone came up a few times. The rearrangement uses TRBV10-3 and TRBJ1-1, with D hard to call. Looked up from germline, CDR1 is ENHRY and CDR2 is SYGVKD. The CDR3 contains 13 residues. The V end was cut by 8 bases, the J end by 1 base, with 11 bases between. The CDR3 DNA is TGTGCCATCTCTCCCAGGCAGAACACTGAAGCTTTCTTT. Translation: CAISPRQNTEAFF.

This clone was recorded a few times. The chain joins TRBV4-3 to TRBJ2-6; the D is unclear. V was trimmed by 4 bases and J by 0 bases, leaving 7 bases between them. CDR3 length equals 15 residues. The germline V gene encodes CDR1 LGHNA and CDR2 YSLEER. The CDR3: CASSLQNSGANVLTF. In DNA, the CDR3 is TGCGCCAGCAGCCTACAGAACTCTGGGGCCAACGTCCTGACTTTC.

This chain connects TRBV7-2 to TRBJ2-7; TRBD2 is a possible D gene (6 bases). V lost 6 bases and J 2 bases, leaving 14 bases between the germline ends. The germline V gene has CDR1 SGHTA and CDR2 FQGNSA. There are 14 residues in the CDR3. The CDR3 DNA reads as TGTGCCAGCAGGCCAACTAGCACGACCTACGAGCAGTACTTC. Protein product: CASRPTSTTYEQYF. Supplemented by reference TRBV7-2 and TRBJ2-7, the full variable domain reads GAGVSQSPSNKVTEKGKDVELRCDPISGHTALYWYRQSLGQGLEFLIYFQGNSAPDKSGLPSDRFSAERTGGSVSTLTIQRTQQEDSAVYLCASRPTSTTYEQYFGPGTRLTVT.

The DNA for the CDR3 is TGTGCCGGCGCGCAAGACTATAATTCACCCCTCCACTTT. Its protein product is CAGAQDYNSPLHF. The rearrangement links TRBV6-5 to TRBJ1-6; no clear D gene. Germline V lookup: CDR1 MNHEY, CDR2 SVGAGI. The length of the CDR3 is 13 residues. V lost 11 bases and J lost 3, with 11 bases in between.

The chain employs TRBV6-1 and TRBJ1-1; D gene ambiguous. The germline gives CDR1 MNHNS, CDR2 SASEGT. The CDR3 runs to 12 residues. V was pared by 8 bases and J by 4 bases, with 11 bases between. The CDR3 DNA is TGTGCCAGCCGTCTGAGTGCCACTGAAGCTTTCTTT. It is translated as CASRLSATEAFF.

The V gene is TRBV4-1, the J gene TRBJ1-2; the D is unclear. Trimming shortened V by 0 bases and J by 9 bases, and 11 bases separated the two germline ends. Germline-derived CDR1 and CDR2 are MGHRA and YSYEKL. The CDR3 runs 13 residues. The DNA of the CDR3 is TGCGCCAGCAGCCAAGATACCGGACTGAGCTACACCTTC. Amino acids: CASSQDTGLSYTF.

V usage is TRBV7-2 and J usage is TRBJ2-3; 9 bases are a match to TRBD2. Germline trimming cut 8 bases from V and 3 bases from J; bases unmatched to any gene: 9. This CDR3 contains 15 residues. Germline V gene data show CDR1 as SGHTA and CDR2 as FQGNSA. Here the CDR3 DNA reads TGTGCCAGCCGCTACGCTAGCGGGACGACAGATACGCAGTATTTT. It is translated as CASRYASGTTDTQYF.

The CDR3 DNA reads as TGTGCCAGCAGCTTATCCCCTCCCGGGGGGACTGGGGAGACCCAGTACTTC. Translating it yields CASSLSPPGGTGETQYF. The rearrangement joins TRBV7-3 to TRBJ2-5, with 7 bases identical to TRBD2. The length of the CDR3 is 17 residues. Looked up from germline, CDR1 is SGHTA and CDR2 is FQGTGA. V was clipped by 2 bases and J by 5 bases; unmatched bases: 14.

The chain couples TRBV5-1 to TRBJ2-7; D possibly corresponds to TRBD1 (6 bases). This CDR3 is 13 amino acids long. V dropped 2 bases and J dropped 4 bases, with 10 bases sitting between them. Germline CDR1 SGHRS, CDR2 YFSETQ. This CDR3 reads CASSLGTQYEQYF. The CDR3 nucleotides read TGCGCCAGCAGCTTAGGGACACAATACGAGCAGTACTTC.

This rearrangement joins TRBV5-1 to TRBJ2-1, with 9 bases that match TRBD2. V shed 1 base, J shed 4 bases, and the junction held 15 bases outside the gene matches. The CDR3 totals 19 residues. The germline V gene has CDR1 SGHRS and CDR2 YFSETQ. CDR3: CASSLNPGSGGAGYNEQFF. CDR3 DNA: TGCGCCAGCAGCTTGAACCCCGGTAGCGGGGGCGCAGGATACAATGAGCAGTTCTTC.